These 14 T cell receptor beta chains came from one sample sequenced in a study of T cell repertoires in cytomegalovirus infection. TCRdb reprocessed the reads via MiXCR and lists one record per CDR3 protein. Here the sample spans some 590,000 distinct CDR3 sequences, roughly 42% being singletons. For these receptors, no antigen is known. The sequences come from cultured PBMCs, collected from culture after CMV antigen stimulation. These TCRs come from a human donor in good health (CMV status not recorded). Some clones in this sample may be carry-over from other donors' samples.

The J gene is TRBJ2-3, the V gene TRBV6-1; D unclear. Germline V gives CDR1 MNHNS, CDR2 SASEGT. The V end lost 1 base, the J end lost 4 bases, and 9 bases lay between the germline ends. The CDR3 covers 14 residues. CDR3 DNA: TGTGCCAGCAGTGAAGGAGGTGGGCCAGATACGCAGTATTTT. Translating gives CASSEGGGPDTQYF.

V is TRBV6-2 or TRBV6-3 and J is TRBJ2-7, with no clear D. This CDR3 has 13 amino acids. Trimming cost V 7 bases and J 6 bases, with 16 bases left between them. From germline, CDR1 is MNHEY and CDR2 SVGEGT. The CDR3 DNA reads TGTGCCAGCAATCCCAGTATCGAAGGCGAGCAGTACTTC. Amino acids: CASNPSIEGEQYF.

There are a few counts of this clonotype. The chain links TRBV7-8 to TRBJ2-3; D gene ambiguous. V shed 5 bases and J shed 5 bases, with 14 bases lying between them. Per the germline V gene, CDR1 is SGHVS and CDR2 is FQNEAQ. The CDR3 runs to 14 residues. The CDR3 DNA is TGTGCCAGCAGCCCCGAGTTTTTAGTAGATACGCAGTATTTT. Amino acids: CASSPEFLVDTQYF. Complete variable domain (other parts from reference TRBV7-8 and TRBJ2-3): GAGVSQSPRYKVAKRGQDVALRCDPISGHVSLFWYQQALGQGPEFLTYFQNEAQLDKSGLPSDRFFAERPEGSVSTLKIQRTQQEDSAVYLCASSPEFLVDTQYFGPGTRLTVL.

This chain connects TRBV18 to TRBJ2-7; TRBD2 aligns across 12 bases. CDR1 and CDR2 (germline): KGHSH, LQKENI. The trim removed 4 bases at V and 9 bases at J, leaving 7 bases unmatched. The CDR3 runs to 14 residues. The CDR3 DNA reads TGTGCCAGCTCACAGACTAGCGGGAGAGTTCGGCAGTACTTC. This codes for CASSQTSGRVRQYF. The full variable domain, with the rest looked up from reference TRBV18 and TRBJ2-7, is NAGVMQNPRHLVRRRGQEARLRCSPMKGHSHVYWYRQLPEEGLKFMVYLQKENIIDESGMPKERFSAEFPKEGPSILRIQQVVRGDSAAYFCASSQTSGRVRQYFGPGTRLTVT.

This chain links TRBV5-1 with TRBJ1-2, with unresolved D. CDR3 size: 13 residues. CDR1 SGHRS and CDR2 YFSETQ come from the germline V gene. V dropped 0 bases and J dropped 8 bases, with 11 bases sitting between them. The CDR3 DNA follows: TGCGCCAGCAGCTTGGATTGGAATCTAGGCTACACCTTC. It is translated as CASSLDWNLGYTF.

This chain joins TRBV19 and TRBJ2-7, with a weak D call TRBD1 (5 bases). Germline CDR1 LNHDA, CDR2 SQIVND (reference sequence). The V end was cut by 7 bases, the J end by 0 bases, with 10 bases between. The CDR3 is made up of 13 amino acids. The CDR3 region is CASMDKNSYEQYF. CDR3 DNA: TGTGCCAGTATGGACAAAAACTCCTACGAGCAGTACTTC.

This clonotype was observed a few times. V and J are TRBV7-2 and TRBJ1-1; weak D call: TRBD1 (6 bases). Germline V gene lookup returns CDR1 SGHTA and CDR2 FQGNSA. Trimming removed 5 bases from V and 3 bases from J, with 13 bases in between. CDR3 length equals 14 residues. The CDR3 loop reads CASSPTGLHTEAFF. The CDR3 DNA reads TGTGCCAGCAGCCCAACAGGGTTGCACACTGAAGCTTTCTTT. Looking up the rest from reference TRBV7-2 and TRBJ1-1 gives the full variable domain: GAGVSQSPSNKVTEKGKDVELRCDPISGHTALYWYRQSLGQGLEFLIYFQGNSAPDKSGLPSDRFSAERTGGSVSTLTIQRTQQEDSAVYLCASSPTGLHTEAFFGQGTRLTVV.

The CDR3 nucleotides are TGTGCCAGTAGAACAGGGAGCCCCTGGATTGCTGGCTACACCTTC. It translates to CASRTGSPWIAGYTF. This chain joins TRBV19 and TRBJ1-2; a weak D match, TRBD1 (6 bases). Germline loops: CDR1 LNHDA, CDR2 SQIVND (reference sequence). The CDR3 is made up of 15 amino acids. The V gene lost 6 bases and the J gene lost 7 bases, with 21 bases spanning the gap.

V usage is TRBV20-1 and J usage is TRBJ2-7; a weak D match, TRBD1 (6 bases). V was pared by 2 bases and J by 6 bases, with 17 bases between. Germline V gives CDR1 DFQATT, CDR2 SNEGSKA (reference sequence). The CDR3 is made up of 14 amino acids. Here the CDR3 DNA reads TGCAGTGCTAGATCCCGGGACACCCTCTCCGAGCAGTACTTC. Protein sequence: CSARSRDTLSEQYF.

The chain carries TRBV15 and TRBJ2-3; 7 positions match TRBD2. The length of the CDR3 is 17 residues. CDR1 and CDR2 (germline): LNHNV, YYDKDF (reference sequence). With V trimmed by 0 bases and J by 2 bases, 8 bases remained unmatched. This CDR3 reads CATSRDRLAAITDTQYF. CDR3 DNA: TGTGCCACCAGCAGAGATAGGCTAGCGGCCATCACAGATACGCAGTATTTT. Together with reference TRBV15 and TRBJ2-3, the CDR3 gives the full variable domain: DAMVIQNPRYQVTQFGKPVTLSCSQTLNHNVMYWYQQKSSQAPKLLFHYYDKDFNNEADTPDNFQSRRPNTSFCFLDIRSPGLGDTAMYLCATSRDRLAAITDTQYFGPGTRLTVL.

Written as DNA, the CDR3 is TGTGCCTGGAGGACACAGGGGAGGCAAGAGACCCAGTACTTC. Protein: CAWRTQGRQETQYF. V and J are TRBV30 and TRBJ2-5; D perhaps matches TRBD1 (7 bases). CDR1 GTSNPN and CDR2 SVGIG come from the germline V gene (reference sequence). Trimming left V 3 bases short and J 2 bases short, with 13 bases between. The CDR3 is 14 residues long. The whole variable domain, remainder taken from reference TRBV30 and TRBJ2-5, is SQTIHQWPATLVQPVGSPLSLECTVEGTSNPNLYWYRQAAGRGLQLLFYSVGIGQISSEVPQNLSASRPQDRQFILSSKKLLLSDSGFYLCAWRTQGRQETQYFGPGTRLLVL.

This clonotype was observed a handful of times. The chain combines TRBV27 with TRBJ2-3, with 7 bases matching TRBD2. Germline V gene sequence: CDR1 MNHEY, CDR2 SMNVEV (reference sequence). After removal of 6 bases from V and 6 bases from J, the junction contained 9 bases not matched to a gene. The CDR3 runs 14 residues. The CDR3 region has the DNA TGTGCCAGCAGCGGTTGGGAGGGCGAGGATACGCAGTATTTT. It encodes CASSGWEGEDTQYF.

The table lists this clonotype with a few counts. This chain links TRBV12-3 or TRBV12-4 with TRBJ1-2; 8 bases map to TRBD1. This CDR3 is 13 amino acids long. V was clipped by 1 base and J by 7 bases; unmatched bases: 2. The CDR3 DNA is TGTGCCAGCAGTTTAGGGACAGGGATTGGCTACACCTTC. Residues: CASSLGTGIGYTF.

The CDR3 reads CASSEGRANNEKLFF. The CDR3 region has the DNA TGTGCCAGCAGTGAAGGCAGAGCAAATAATGAAAAACTGTTTTTT. The chain recombines TRBV2 with TRBJ1-4, with D hard to call. The CDR3 loop spans 15 amino acids. V was trimmed by 1 base and J by 4 bases, leaving 10 bases between them. The V gene's germline CDR1 is SNHLY and CDR2 FYNNEI. The whole variable domain, remainder taken from reference TRBV2 and TRBJ1-4, is EPEVTQTPSHQVTQMGQEVILRCVPISNHLYFYWYRQILGQKVEFLVSFYNNEISEKSEIFDDQFSVERPDGSNFTLKIRSTKLEDSAMYFCASSEGRANNEKLFFGSGTQLSVL.